This T cell receptor (beta chain) was profiled in a study of shared clonotypes between healthy human individuals. Findings and limits, study-wide: Genetic and exposure-history diversity was limited by the small donor number. Sharing across four donors was highest in naive CD4 (roughly 5%) and lowest in memory CD8 (0.4%).

The V end was cut by 1 base, the J end by 3 bases, with 16 bases between. CDR1 and CDR2 from the germline V gene are MNHNS and SASEGT. The CDR3 loop spans 16 amino acids. CD45RO-negative cells were positively selected for CCR7, leaving out terminally differentiated effector memory CD45RA+ cells. Worth noting for this clone: The target antigen is unknown.

Genomic DNA belonging to each subset was distributed in equal measure over several immunoSEQ plates. Sorted-subset replicate PCRs used approximately 180 ng of genomic DNA. This amount corresponded to about 29,000 T cell genomes. Profiling relied on immunoSEQ multiplex PCR, and the TCRdb table lists in-frame clones only, not all of them. The top ten hold about 1.5% of the sample, which has roughly 2.1 million clones, about 92% seen once. The chain combines TRBV6-1 with TRBJ2-7; D call uncertain. The source material was naive CD8+ T cells from PBMCs. The clonotype was recovered from a man aged 18 to 35 in good health. Some clones in this sample may be carry-over from other donors' samples. This CDR3 reads CASSEGLVYVGYEQYF. The CDR3 coding sequence is TGTGCCAGCAGTGAAGGTCTCGTATATGTCGGCTACGAGCAGTACTTC.